A single sample gave rise to the 2 T cell receptor beta chains below, sequenced in a study of radiation and T cells in renal cell carcinoma. Assay used: immunoSEQ multiplex PCR; TCRdb lists only in-frame clones, some missing. The sample consists of about 88,000 clones, 86% of them appearing once. The time point denotes: baseline pretreatment blood. As to treatment: 15 Gy SBRT to primary tumor, nephrectomy 4 weeks later. The sample was blood, taken from a patient whose treatment included radiotherapy and nephrectomy. These receptors were taken from a man in his forties or fifties with renal cell carcinoma.

This chain uses TRBV2 with TRBJ1-1; no clear D. The germline V gene has CDR1 SNHLY and CDR2 FYNNEI. This CDR3 region has 12 residues. Trimming removed 8 bases from V and 3 bases from J, with 10 bases in between. The CDR3 loop is CASSIEYTEAFF. For the CDR3, the DNA is TGTGCCAGCTCGATAGAATACACTGAAGCTTTCTTT.

The chain uses TRBV5-1 and TRBJ1-4, with D possibly matching TRBD1 (6 bases). The ends were cut back, 7 bases at V and 8 bases at J, with 18 bases in the middle. Germline V gene lookup returns CDR1 SGHRS and CDR2 YFSETQ. CDR3 length: 14 residues. In nucleotides, the CDR3 is TGCGCCAGCTCACTTGGGGACATAAGGGAAAAACTGTTTTTT. Translated, it gives CASSLGDIREKLFF.